A selection of T cell receptor beta chains follows, all from one sample in a study of regulatory T cells in long-lasting Graves disease. TCRdb called the multiplex PCR reads again in MiXCR, with one record for every CDR3 protein. Counted here are 350,000 to 450,000 distinct CDR3 sequences, about 23% occurring once; the ten biggest clones make up 28%. The source material was peripheral blood mononuclear cells (PBMCs), sampled when the disease was refractory, from a patient treated with antithyroid drugs. The receptors here all came from a middle-aged woman with Graves disease. Each CDR3 is given with its conserved first and last residue. Fields, in order: clone size, D gene, V gene, J gene, CDR3 DNA, CDR3 protein. D genes are given only for firm matches. Where a row states a size, it is once, few, many or the class of an expanded clone; other rows omit it.

many	NA	TRBV29-1	TRBJ1-1	TGCAGCGTTGGAAACCAGAACACTGAAGCTTTCTTT	CSVGNQNTEAFF
NA	NA	TRBV11-2	TRBJ2-5	TGTGCCAGCAGCCCCGAGTGGGGGGAGACCCAGTACTTC	CASSPEWGETQYF
many	TRBD1	TRBV2	TRBJ2-2	TGTGCCAGTACAGGGGGCATCACCGGGGAGCTGTTTTTT	CASTGGITGELFF
many	NA	TRBV29-1	TRBJ2-1	TGCAGCGTTGAAGGGGCCCCTTTAGATGGAATTTACAATGAGCAGTTCTTC	CSVEGAPLDGIYNEQFF
few	NA	TRBV10-3	TRBJ2-2	TGTGCCATCAGTGTTCTCCCACCCACCGGGGAGCTGTTTTTT	CAISVLPPTGELFF
many	TRBD2	TRBV6-1	TRBJ2-4	TGTGCCAGCAGTGCCGGCGGGAGTGAGGACAAAAACATTCAGTACTTC	CASSAGGSEDKNIQYF
many	NA	TRBV2	TRBJ2-7	TGTGCCAGCAGTGAACTGGACGCCGGTTTCTACGAGCAGTACTTC	CASSELDAGFYEQYF
many	NA	TRBV2	TRBJ2-5	TGTGCCAGCAGTGAAGTACAAGAGACCCAGTACTTC	CASSEVQETQYF
NA	TRBD2	TRBV6-2/TRBV6-3	TRBJ2-2	TGTGCCAGCAGGAGCGGGAGGGGCACCGGGGAGCTGTTTTTT	CASRSGRGTGELFF
many	NA	TRBV28	TRBJ1-2	TGCGCCAGCAGCTTGTTAGGGCAGGGGTATGGCTACACCTTC	CASSLLGQGYGYTF
many	NA	TRBV6-1	TRBJ1-1	TGTGCCAGCAGAGTCAGGACAGCGGAACCCAACACTGAAGCTTTCTTT	CASRVRTAEPNTEAFF
NA	NA	TRBV4-1	TRBJ1-1	TGCGCCAGCAGCGAACGGGACGTGAACACTGAAGCTTTCTTT	CASSERDVNTEAFF
few	NA	TRBV6-1	TRBJ2-7	TGTGCCAGCAGCAGGGTAGGCTCCTACGAGCAGTACTTC	CASSRVGSYEQYF
many	NA	TRBV2	TRBJ2-6	TGTGCCAGCACCCTTCTATGGGGCTCTGGGGCCAACGTCCTGACTTTC	CASTLLWGSGANVLTF
NA	TRBD1	TRBV29-1	TRBJ2-3	TGCAGCGTTGCGTGGACAGGGGTAGGAGATACGCAGTATTTT	CSVAWTGVGDTQYF
NA	NA	TRBV29-1	TRBJ2-3	TGCAGCGTTGGTGCACAGGGATCCACAGATACGCAGTATTTT	CSVGAQGSTDTQYF
few	TRBD2	TRBV11-2	TRBJ2-1	TGTGCCAGCAGCTTAGGGGGGTCGTTTGCGGATAGCGGGAATCAGAATGAGCAGTTCTTC	CASSLGGSFADSGNQNEQFF
NA	TRBD2	TRBV5-1	TRBJ2-2	TGCGCCAGCAGCTTACCGTTGACTAGCGGGAGAGACACCGGGGAGCTGTTTTTT	CASSLPLTSGRDTGELFF
many	NA	TRBV28	TRBJ1-4	TGTGCCAGCAGTTTGGGTCTCACAACTAATGAAAAACTGTTTTTT	CASSLGLTTNEKLFF
many	TRBD1	TRBV6-1	TRBJ1-5	TGTGCCACGGACAGGGGGGGCAATCAGCCCCAGCATTTT	CATDRGGNQPQHF
many	NA	TRBV6-5	TRBJ1-2	TGTGCCAGCAGTTATATGGCGCGATATGGCTACACCTTC	CASSYMARYGYTF
NA	NA	TRBV19	TRBJ1-2	TGTGCCAGTAACCATGCAGCGGATGGCTACACCTTC	CASNHAADGYTF
many	NA	TRBV28	TRBJ2-5	TGTGCCAGCAGTTTATTTGGCAGCGGGGAGACCCAGTACTTC	CASSLFGSGETQYF
NA	NA	TRBV20-1	TRBJ2-7	TGCAGTGCTAGTGGGGTGGACAGCCTGGGCGAGCAGTACTTC	CSASGVDSLGEQYF
many	TRBD2	TRBV28	TRBJ2-7	TGTGCCAGCAGTAAACTCAGCGGGGCGCGATTGTACGAGCAGTACTTC	CASSKLSGARLYEQYF
NA	TRBD2	TRBV20-1	TRBJ2-1	TGCAGTGCTAGAAGACTAGCGGGAGGGCCCCCCTACAATGAGCAGTTCTTC	CSARRLAGGPPYNEQFF
NA	NA	TRBV29-1	TRBJ1-2	TGCAGCGTTGTTTCGGGCAATGGCTACACCTTC	CSVVSGNGYTF
NA	NA	TRBV30	TRBJ2-7	TGTGCCTGTAGTAGGAGGATAGTGCACGAGCAGTACTTC	CACSRRIVHEQYF
few	NA	TRBV20-1	TRBJ2-1	TGCAGTGCTAGAGATCTCGGTCGAGGACCTAAGTCCGCCGAGCAGTTCTTC	CSARDLGRGPKSAEQFF
few	TRBD2	TRBV30	TRBJ2-5	TGTGCCTGGAGGACTAGCGGGAGGCGCCAAGAGACCCAGTACTTC	CAWRTSGRRQETQYF
many	TRBD1	TRBV12-3/TRBV12-4	TRBJ2-2	TGTGCCAGCATCTACGGGACAGGGGGCGGTGGCGGGGAGCTGTTTTTT	CASIYGTGGGGGELFF
NA	TRBD2	TRBV10-3	TRBJ2-7	TGTGCCACCACCGGACTAGCGGAACCCTCCTACGAGCAGTACTTC	CATTGLAEPSYEQYF
NA	NA	TRBV12-3/TRBV12-4	TRBJ2-6	TGTGCCAGCAGCATCCTTTTGGTTGGGGCCAACGTCCTGACTTTC	CASSILLVGANVLTF
few	TRBD2	TRBV19	TRBJ2-1	TGTGCCAGCCTCCCCTCCCGACTAGCGGGAGTACTTAACAATGAGCAGTTCTTC	CASLPSRLAGVLNNEQFF
many	NA	TRBV28	TRBJ2-7	TGTGCCAGCATAGGTCATGGGGGAGAAACGGCCTACGAGCAGTACTTC	CASIGHGGETAYEQYF
NA	TRBD2	TRBV24-1	TRBJ2-3	TGTGCCACCAGTGATCCACTCCCCGGACTAGCGGGAGGCCCAGATACGCAGTATTTT	CATSDPLPGLAGGPDTQYF
many	NA	TRBV2	TRBJ1-2	TGTGCCAGCAGTCGCCTAATACGACAAGGCTACACCTTC	CASSRLIRQGYTF
NA	NA	TRBV7-9	TRBJ2-2	TGTGCCAGCAGCCCCCTCGTGACCCTCCCGGGGGAGCTGTTTTTT	CASSPLVTLPGELFF
many	TRBD1	TRBV28	TRBJ1-4	TGTGCCAGCAGTCCCCGACAGGGCCCTACCTTGAAACTGTTTTTT	CASSPRQGPTLKLFF
NA	TRBD1	TRBV10-3	TRBJ1-6	TGTGCCATCAGTGAGTCCTGGACAGGGAGCTCCTATAATTCACCCCTCCACTTT	CAISESWTGSSYNSPLHF
once	NA	TRBV3-1	TRBJ1-6	TGTGCCAGCAGCCAAGAAGACAAGCCAAGAGACTCCTATAATTCACCCCTCCACTTT	CASSQEDKPRDSYNSPLHF
NA	NA	TRBV6-2/TRBV6-3	TRBJ2-2	TGTGCCAGCAGTTACGAGGGGTACTCCCCTTATTCGAACACCGGGGAGCTGTTTTTT	CASSYEGYSPYSNTGELFF
many	NA	TRBV10-1	TRBJ2-7	TGCGCCAGCAGTGAGTCCGGTAGCTACGAGCAGTACTTC	CASSESGSYEQYF
NA	TRBD2	TRBV7-9	TRBJ2-2	TGTGCCAGCAGACGAAAGAGGGGGGGACTAGCGGTTCCGAACACCGGGGAGCTGTTTTTT	CASRRKRGGLAVPNTGELFF
NA	NA	TRBV7-9	TRBJ2-1	TGTGCCAGCAGCTTACTGAGTGGGAAAAGGGACAATGAGCAGTTCTTC	CASSLLSGKRDNEQFF
few	NA	TRBV6-2/TRBV6-3	TRBJ2-7	TGTGCCAGCAGTTCTCATTTATACGAGCAGTACTTC	CASSSHLYEQYF
few	NA	TRBV15	TRBJ1-5	TGTGCCACCAGCACGATGGTCAAGCAGCCCCAGCATTTT	CATSTMVKQPQHF
NA	NA	TRBV27	TRBJ1-5	TGTGCCAGCAGTTTATCCGGGTGGCAGCCCCAGCATTTT	CASSLSGWQPQHF
many	NA	TRBV12-3/TRBV12-4	TRBJ2-2	TGTGCCAGCAGCCCCACGGGACTCCTGAACACCGGGGAGCTGTTTTTT	CASSPTGLLNTGELFF